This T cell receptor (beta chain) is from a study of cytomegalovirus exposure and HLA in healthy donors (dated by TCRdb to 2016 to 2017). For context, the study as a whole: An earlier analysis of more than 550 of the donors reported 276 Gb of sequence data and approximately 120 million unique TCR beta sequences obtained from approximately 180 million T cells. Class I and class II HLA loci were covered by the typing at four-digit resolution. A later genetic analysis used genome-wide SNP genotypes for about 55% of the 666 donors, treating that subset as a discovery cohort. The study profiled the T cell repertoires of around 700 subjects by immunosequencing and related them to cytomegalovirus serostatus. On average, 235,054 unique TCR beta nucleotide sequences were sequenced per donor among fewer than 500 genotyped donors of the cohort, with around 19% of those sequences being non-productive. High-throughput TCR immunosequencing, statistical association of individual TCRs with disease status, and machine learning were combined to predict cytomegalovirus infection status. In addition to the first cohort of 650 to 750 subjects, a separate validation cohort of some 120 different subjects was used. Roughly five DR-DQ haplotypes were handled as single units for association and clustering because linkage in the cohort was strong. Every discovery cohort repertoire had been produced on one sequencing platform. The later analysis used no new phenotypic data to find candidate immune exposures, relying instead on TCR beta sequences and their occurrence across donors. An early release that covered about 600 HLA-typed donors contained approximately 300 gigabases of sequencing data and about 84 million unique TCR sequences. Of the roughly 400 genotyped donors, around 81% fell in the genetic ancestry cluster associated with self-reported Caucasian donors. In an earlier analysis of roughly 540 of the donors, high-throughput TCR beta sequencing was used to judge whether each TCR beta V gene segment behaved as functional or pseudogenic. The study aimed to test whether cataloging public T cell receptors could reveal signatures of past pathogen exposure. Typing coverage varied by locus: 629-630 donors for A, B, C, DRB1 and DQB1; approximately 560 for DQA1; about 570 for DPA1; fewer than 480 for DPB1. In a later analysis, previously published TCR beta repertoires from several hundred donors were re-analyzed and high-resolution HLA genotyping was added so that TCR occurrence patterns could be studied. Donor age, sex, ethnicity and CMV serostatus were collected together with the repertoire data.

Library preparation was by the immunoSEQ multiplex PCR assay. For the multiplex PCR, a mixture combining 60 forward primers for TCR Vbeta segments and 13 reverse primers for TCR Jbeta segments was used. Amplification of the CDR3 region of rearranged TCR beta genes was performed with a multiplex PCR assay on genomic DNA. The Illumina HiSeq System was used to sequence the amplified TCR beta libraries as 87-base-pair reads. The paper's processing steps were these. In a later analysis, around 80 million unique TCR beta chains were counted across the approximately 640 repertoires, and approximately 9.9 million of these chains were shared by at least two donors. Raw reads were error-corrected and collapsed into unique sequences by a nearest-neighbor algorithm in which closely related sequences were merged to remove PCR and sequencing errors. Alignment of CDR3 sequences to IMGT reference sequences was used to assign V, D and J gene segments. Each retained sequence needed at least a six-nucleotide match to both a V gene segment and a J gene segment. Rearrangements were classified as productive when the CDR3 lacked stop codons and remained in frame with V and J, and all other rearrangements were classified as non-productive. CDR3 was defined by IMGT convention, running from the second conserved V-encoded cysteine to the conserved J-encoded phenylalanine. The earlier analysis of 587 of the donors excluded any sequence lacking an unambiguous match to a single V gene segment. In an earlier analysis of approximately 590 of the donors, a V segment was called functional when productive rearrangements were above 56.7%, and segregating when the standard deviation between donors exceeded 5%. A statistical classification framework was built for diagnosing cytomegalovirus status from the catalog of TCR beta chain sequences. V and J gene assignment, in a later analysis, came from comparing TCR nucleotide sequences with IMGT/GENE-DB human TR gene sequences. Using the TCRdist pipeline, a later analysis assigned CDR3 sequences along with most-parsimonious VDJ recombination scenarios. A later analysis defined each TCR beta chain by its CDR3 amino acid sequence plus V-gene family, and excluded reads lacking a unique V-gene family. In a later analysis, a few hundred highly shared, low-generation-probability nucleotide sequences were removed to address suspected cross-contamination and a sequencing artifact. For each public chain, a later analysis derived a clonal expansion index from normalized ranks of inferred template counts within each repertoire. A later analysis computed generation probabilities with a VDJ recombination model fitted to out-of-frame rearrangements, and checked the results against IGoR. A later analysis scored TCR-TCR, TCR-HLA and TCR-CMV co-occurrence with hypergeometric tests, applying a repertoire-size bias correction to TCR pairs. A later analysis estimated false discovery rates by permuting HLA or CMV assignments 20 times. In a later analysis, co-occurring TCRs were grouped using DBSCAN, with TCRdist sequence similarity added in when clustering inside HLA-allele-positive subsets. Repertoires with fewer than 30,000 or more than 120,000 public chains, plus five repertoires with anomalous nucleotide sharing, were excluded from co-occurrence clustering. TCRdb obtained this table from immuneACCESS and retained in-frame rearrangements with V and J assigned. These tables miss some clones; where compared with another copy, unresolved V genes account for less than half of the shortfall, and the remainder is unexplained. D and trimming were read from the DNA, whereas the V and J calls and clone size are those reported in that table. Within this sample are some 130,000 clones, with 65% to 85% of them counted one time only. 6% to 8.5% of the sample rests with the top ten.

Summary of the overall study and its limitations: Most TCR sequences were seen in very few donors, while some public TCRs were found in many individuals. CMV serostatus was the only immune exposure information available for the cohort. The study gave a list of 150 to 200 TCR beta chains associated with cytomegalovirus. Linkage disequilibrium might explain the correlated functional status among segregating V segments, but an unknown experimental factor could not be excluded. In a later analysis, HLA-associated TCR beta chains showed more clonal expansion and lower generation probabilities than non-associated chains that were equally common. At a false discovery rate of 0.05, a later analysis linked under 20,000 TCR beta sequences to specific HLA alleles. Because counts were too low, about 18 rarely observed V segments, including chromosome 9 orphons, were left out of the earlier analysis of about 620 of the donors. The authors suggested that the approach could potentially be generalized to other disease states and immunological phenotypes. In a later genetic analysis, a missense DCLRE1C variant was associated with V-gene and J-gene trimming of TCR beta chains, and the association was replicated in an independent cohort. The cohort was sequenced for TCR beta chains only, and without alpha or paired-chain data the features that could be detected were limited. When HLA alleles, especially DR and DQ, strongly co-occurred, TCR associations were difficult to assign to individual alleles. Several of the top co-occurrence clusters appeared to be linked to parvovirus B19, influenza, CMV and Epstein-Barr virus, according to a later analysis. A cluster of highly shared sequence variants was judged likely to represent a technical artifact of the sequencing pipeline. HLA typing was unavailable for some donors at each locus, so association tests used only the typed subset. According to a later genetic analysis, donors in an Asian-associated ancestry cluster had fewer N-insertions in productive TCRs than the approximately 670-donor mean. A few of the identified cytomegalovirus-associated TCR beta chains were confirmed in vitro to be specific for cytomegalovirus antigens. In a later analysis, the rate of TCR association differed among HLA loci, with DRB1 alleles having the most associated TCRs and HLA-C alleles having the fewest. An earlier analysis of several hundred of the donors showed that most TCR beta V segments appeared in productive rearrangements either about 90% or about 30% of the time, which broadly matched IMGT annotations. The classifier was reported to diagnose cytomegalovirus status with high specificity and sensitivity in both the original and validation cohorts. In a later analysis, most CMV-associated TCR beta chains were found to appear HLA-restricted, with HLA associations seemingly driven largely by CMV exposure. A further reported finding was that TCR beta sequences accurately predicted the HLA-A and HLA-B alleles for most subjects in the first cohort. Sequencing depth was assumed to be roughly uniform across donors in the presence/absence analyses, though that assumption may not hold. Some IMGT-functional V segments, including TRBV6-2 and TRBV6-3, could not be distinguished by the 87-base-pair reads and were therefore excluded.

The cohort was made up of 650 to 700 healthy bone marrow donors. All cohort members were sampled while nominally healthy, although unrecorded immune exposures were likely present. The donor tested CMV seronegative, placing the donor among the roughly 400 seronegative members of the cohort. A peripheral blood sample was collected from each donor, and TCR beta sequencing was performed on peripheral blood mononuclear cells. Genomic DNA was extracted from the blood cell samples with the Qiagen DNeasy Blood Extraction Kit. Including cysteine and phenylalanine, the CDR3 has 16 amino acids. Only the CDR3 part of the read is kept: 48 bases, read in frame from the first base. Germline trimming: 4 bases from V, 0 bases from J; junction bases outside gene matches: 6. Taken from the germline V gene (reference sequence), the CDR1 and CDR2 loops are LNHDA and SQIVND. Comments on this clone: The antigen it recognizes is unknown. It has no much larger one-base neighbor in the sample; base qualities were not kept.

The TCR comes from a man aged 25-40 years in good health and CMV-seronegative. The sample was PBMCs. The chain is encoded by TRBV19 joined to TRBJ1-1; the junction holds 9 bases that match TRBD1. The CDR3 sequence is CASSKGTGHMNTEAFF. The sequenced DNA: TGTGCCAGTAGTAAAGGGACAGGGCACATGAACACTGAAGCTTTCTTT.